This record concerns one T cell receptor (beta chain) sequence. Authors' processing steps: Amplified reference gene primers provided the basis for estimating nucleated cell counts. Repertoires were generated with immunoSEQ multiplex PCR, while TCRdb's copy carries only in-frame clones and drops some. Clonal size and the V and J genes are those of that table, whereas D and trimming came from the DNA. The profile covers 200,000 to 250,000 clones, with approximately 85% appearing a single time and roughly 8.2% taken by the ten largest. One Seattle source followed patients from active infection through their disease course. This sample stems from a study of blood T cell repertoires in COVID-19. Study-level information: Sites across the United States, Italy and Spain contributed samples from acute and convalescent COVID-19. PBMCs, B-cell-depleted T cells, or T cells were the source of the cDNA or gDNA that made up the material.

The CDR3 totals 16 residues. The V and J ends lost 1 base and 3 bases, in that order; junction bases with no gene match: 6. The V gene's germline CDR1 is LNHNV and CDR2 YYDKDF (reference sequence). The sequence derives from an elderly woman with COVID-19, enrolled during active disease. Sequenced input: peripheral blood. The rearrangement joins TRBV15 to TRBJ1-5, with 7 positions matching TRBD1. CDR3 DNA sequence: TGTGCCACCAGCAGAGTAGGAGGGGGCCCCAATCAGCCCCAGCATTTT. Its translation is CATSRVGGGPNQPQHF.